This TCR beta chain came from a study of T-cell memory formation after mild COVID-19. Study as a whole: The TCR clusters were mostly specific to one donor.

Points on this clonotype: Its antigen is unidentified.

TCR alpha and TCR beta cDNA libraries carrying sample barcodes and UMIs were produced by 5'RACE using constant-segment primers. One entry per CDR3 protein results from TCRdb running MiXCR on the 5' RACE reads. The sample lists fewer than 250,000 distinct CDR3 sequences, approximately 15% seen once, with over 2% in the top ten. Study observations and caveats: There was no confirmation that second-wave clones peaking on day 37 were SARS-CoV-2 specific. Among clones contracting day 15 to 85, CD4/CD8 was balanced, whereas later expanders leaned CD4+.

With 5 bases removed from V and 4 bases from J, the gap between germline ends came to 12 bases. The CDR3 is 15 amino acids. The source is an adult woman who had mild COVID-19 (a few samples of this study predate the infection). Cell type and time point are not known. The sequencing sample was made of PBMCs or a T cell subset sorted from them (not recorded which). V is TRBV12-3 or TRBV12-4 and J is TRBJ2-6; weak D call: TRBD1 (6 bases). The CDR3 loop reads CASSGRGLGANVLTF. The CDR3 bases are TGTGCCAGCAGTGGCAGGGGTCTGGGGGCCAACGTCCTGACTTTC.